The 2 T cell receptor beta chains listed next were all sequenced from one sample in a study of T cell responses to AZD1222 COVID-19 vaccine. Some clones are missing from TCRdb's copy, which holds only in-frame ones; the method was immunoSEQ multiplex PCR. The repertoire includes roughly 120,000 clones, 85% to 90% of them detected once, and roughly 8.4% sits in the top ten. The sequencing used peripheral blood, collected on day 0 of AZD1222 vaccination. Receptors were obtained from an adult in good health.

The rearrangement joins TRBV2 to TRBJ2-1, with 10 bases identical to TRBD2. J was trimmed by 0 bases and V by 8 bases; bases with no gene match: 10. This CDR3 has 17 residues. Germline V gene lookup returns CDR1 SNHLY and CDR2 FYNNEI. CDR3 sequence reads: CASGLAVYKSSYNEQFF. The CDR3 bases are TGTGCCAGCGGACTAGCGGTTTACAAAAGCTCCTACAATGAGCAGTTCTTC.

The V and J genes are TRBV5-4 and TRBJ2-3; 7 nucleotides agree with TRBD1. The germline V gene encodes CDR1 SGHNT and CDR2 YYREEE (reference sequence). V lost 4 bases to trimming and J lost 2 bases; unmatched junction nucleotides: 4. The CDR3 contains 14 residues. The CDR3: CASSPDRYTDTQYF. The CDR3 nucleotides read TGTGCCAGCAGCCCGGACAGGTACACAGATACGCAGTATTTT.